This is a list of T cell receptor beta chains from one sample in a study of T cell responses to AZD1222 COVID-19 vaccine. TCRdb keeps only in-frame clones here, not all; method: immunoSEQ multiplex PCR. The table lists more than 85,000 clones, roughly 89% of them singletons. The source material was peripheral blood, sampled 28 days after the second AZD1222 dose. The receptors shown here come from an adult who received the AZD1222 COVID-19 vaccine. Each CDR3 is given with its conserved first and last residue. D genes are given only for firm matches. Size is omitted from some rows. Given values are once, few, many or a class for expanded clones.

J | D | size | V | DNA | CDR3
TRBJ2-2 | - | - | TRBV9 | TGTGCCAGCAGCGTAGTTGGGGACGGGACCGGGGAGCTGTTTTTT | CASSVVGDGTGELFF
TRBJ2-3 | - | - | TRBV6-1 | TGTGCCAGCAGTGAAGATGTAGTACAGATTTCCACAGATACGCAGTATTTT | CASSEDVVQISTDTQYF
TRBJ1-3 | - | once | TRBV7-2 | TGTGCCAGCAGCTTCGGAAGGGGCGGAAACACCATATATTTT | CASSFGRGGNTIYF
TRBJ1-1 | - | few | TRBV28 | TGTGCCAGCAGTCTCTATGGGGAGGGCCCGAACACTGAAGCTTTCTTT | CASSLYGEGPNTEAFF
TRBJ1-6 | - | - | TRBV30 | TGTGCCTGGAGTGTATTGGTATATAATTCACCCCTCCACTTT | CAWSVLVYNSPLHF
TRBJ1-2 | TRBD1 | once | TRBV27 | TGTGCCAGCAGCCGGGACACCGGGACAGGGTTTAACTATGGCTACACCTTC | CASSRDTGTGFNYGYTF
TRBJ2-2 | TRBD2 | - | TRBV3-1/TRBV3-2 | TGTGCCAGCAGCCAAGAGCGACTAGCGGGAGGGCCAACCGGGGAGCTGTTTTTT | CASSQERLAGGPTGELFF
TRBJ1-2 | - | - | TRBV30 | TGTGCCTGGAGTTCTCGTTCCCCTGGCTACACCTTC | CAWSSRSPGYTF
TRBJ2-7 | - | - | TRBV7-2 | TGTGCCAGCAGTTCTATTGGGGGAGCAAACGAGCAGTACTTC | CASSSIGGANEQYF
TRBJ2-5 | - | - | TRBV18 | TGTGCCAGCTCACCACCGGAAGAGACCCAGTACTTC | CASSPPEETQYF
TRBJ2-2 | TRBD1 | - | TRBV19 | TGTGCCGGCCGACAGGGGGCGAACACCGGGGAGCTGTTTTTT | CAGRQGANTGELFF
TRBJ2-1 | TRBD2 | - | TRBV5-1 | TGCGCCAGCAGTTGGACTAGCGGGAGCTCCTACAATGAGCAGTTCTTC | CASSWTSGSSYNEQFF
TRBJ1-1 | - | - | TRBV18 | TGTGCCAGCTCACCACTGACCGAGAAAGCTTTCTTT | CASSPLTEKAFF
TRBJ2-5 | TRBD2 | few | TRBV7-9 | TGTGCCAGCAGCCTTGGACTAGCGGGATCAGAGACCCAGTACTTC | CASSLGLAGSETQYF